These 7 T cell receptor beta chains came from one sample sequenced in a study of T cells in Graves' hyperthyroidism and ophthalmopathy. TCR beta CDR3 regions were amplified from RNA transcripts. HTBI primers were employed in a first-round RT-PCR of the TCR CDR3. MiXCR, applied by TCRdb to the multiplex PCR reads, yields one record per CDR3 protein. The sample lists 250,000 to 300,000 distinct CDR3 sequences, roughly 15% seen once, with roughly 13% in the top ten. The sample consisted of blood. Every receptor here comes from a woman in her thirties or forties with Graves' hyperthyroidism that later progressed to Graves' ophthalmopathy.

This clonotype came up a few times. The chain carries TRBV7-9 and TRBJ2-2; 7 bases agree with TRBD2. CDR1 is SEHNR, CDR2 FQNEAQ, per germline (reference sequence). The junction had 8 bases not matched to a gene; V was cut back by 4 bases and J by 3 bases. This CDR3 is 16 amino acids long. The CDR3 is CASSSSAGVHTGELFF. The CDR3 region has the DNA TGTGCCAGCAGCTCCTCGGCGGGAGTACACACCGGGGAGCTGTTTTTT.

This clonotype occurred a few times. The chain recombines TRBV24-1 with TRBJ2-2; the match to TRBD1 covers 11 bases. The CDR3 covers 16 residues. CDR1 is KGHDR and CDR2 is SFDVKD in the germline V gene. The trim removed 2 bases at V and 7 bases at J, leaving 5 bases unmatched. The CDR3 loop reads CATSDSDRGHGGELFF. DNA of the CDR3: TGTGCCACCAGTGATTCGGACAGGGGGCATGGCGGGGAGCTGTTTTTT.

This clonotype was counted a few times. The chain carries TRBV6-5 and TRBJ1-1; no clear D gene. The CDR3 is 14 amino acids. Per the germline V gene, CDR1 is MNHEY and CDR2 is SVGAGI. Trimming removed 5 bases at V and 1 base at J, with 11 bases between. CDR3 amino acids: CASSHSTPNTEAFF. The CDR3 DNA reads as TGTGCCAGCAGTCACAGCACTCCGAACACTGAAGCTTTCTTT.

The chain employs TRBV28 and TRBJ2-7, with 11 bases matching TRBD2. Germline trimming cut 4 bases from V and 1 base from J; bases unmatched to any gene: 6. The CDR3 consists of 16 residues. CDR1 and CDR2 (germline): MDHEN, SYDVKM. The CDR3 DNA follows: TGTGCCAGCAGTTCTACCCGACTAGCGGGATCCTACGAGCAGTACTTC. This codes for CASSSTRLAGSYEQYF.

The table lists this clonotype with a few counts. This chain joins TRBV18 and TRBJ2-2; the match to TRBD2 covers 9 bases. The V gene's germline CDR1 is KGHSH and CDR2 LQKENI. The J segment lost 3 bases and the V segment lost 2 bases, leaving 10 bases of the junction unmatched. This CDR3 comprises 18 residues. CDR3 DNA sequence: TGTGCCAGCTCACCATTCAATAGCGGGAGTGGTTACACCGGGGAGCTGTTTTTT. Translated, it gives CASSPFNSGSGYTGELFF.

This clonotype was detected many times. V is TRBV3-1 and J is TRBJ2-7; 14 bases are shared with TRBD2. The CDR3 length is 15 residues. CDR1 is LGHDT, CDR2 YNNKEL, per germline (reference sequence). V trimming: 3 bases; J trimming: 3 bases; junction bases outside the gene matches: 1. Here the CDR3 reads CASSQGTSGSYEQYF. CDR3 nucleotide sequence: TGTGCCAGCAGCCAGGGGACTAGCGGGAGCTACGAGCAGTACTTC.

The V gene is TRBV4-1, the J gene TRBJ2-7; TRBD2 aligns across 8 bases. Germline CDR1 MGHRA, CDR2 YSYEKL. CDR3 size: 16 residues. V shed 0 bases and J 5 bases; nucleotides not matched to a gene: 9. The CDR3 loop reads CASSQEEGAGVHEQYF. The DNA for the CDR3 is TGCGCCAGCAGCCAAGAGGAAGGAGCGGGAGTCCACGAGCAGTACTTC.